This TCR beta chain was sequenced for a study of regulatory T cells in long-lasting Graves disease. This clonotype was observed a few times. Regarding time point: persistent/refractory GD, antithyroid drugs over 5 years with positive TRAb. PBMC-derived RNA was used for the TCR library. The CDR3 runs 15 residues. Germline lookup yields CDR1 MNHEY and CDR2 SMNVEV (reference sequence). The V segment lost 6 bases and the J segment 3 bases; nucleotides outside the gene matches: 6. Investigators prepared the TCR beta libraries by applying iRepertoire HTBI primers and Arm-PCR of CDR3 regions. TCRdb itself ran the multiplex PCR reads through MiXCR, one entry per CDR3 protein. The data hold roughly 450,000 distinct CDR3 sequences, with less than 25% observed a single time.

This clonotype originated in a female donor with Graves disease. The genes are TRBV27 and TRBJ2-7, with 12 bases matching TRBD2. The sample in question was peripheral blood mononuclear cells (PBMCs), obtained when the disease was refractory, from a patient treated with antithyroid drugs. For the CDR3, the DNA is TGTGCCAGCAGCCGGACTAGCGGGAATTTCTACGAGCAGTACTTC. Translated, it gives CASSRTSGNFYEQYF.